A single sample is the source of the 4 T cell receptor beta chains below, sequenced in a study of CD8 T cells in ankylosing spondylitis listed by TCRdb under 2017. General findings and caveats noted by the study authors: A TCR beta motif of several highly homologous amino acid variants appeared characteristic of blood from ankylosing spondylitis patients.

Library generation was performed with 5' RACE. This sample was sequenced with an Illumina HiSeq 2500. TCRdb took the public reads, trimmed them with fastp at Q25, ran MiXCR for clone calling and kept in-frame beta chains. Under each unique CDR3 protein, matching rows form one entry showing the most common genes and DNA. The sample records more than 400,000 distinct CDR3 sequences, approximately 5.3% of which are singletons. The ten most abundant clones make up around 3.6% of the sample. These receptors' antigens are unknown. The sample consisted of blood, either unsorted or a sorted T cell fraction (not recorded which). These receptors all stem from a male donor with ankylosing spondylitis.

Ten or more counts support this clonotype. This sequence joins TRBV12-3 or TRBV12-4 and TRBJ2-7, with 7 bases matching TRBD2. V gave up 7 bases and J gave up 0 bases; unmatched junction bases: 6. The CDR3 length is 14 residues. The CDR3 DNA is TGTGCCAGCAAGGACCAGCGGGGCTCCTACGAGCAGTACTTC. This gives the protein CASKDQRGSYEQYF.

This clonotype was picked up many times. This chain links TRBV7-2 with TRBJ2-1; 10 nucleotides align to TRBD2. The V and J ends lost 1 base and 9 bases, in that order; junction bases with no gene match: 9. This CDR3 contains 16 residues. The germline V gene has CDR1 SGHTA and CDR2 FQGNSA. CDR3 loop: CASSLESLAGVGEQFF. The CDR3 DNA follows: TGTGCCAGCAGCTTAGAATCGCTAGCGGGAGTCGGTGAGCAGTTCTTC.

In its sample, this clonotype was seen many times. The chain joins TRBV6-2 or TRBV6-3 to TRBJ2-6, with 7 bases matching TRBD1. Trimming at V came to 8 bases and at J to 9 bases, leaving 13 bases not matched to a gene. The CDR3 is 15 residues long. CDR1 and CDR2 from the germline V gene are MNHEY and SVGEGT. The CDR3 nucleotides read TGTGCCAGCTCGGCAGGGGGTTCAAGGAGCAACGTCCTGACTTTC. This gives the protein CASSAGGSRSNVLTF.

This clonotype was seen at least ten times. The rearrangement uses TRBV28 and TRBJ2-7, with TRBD1 matching 9 bases. Germline V lookup: CDR1 MDHEN, CDR2 SYDVKM. With 4 bases clipped from V and 3 bases from J, the junction kept 13 bases outside the gene matches. This CDR3 has 17 amino acids. CDR3 sequence (DNA): TGTGCCAGCAGTTCCGCAAAATGGGACAGGGAGGTCTACGAGCAGTACTTC. Translating gives CASSSAKWDREVYEQYF.